Shown below are 27 T cell receptor beta chains from a single sample sequenced in a study of memory CD4+ T cells and cytomegalovirus serostatus (dated 2019 in TCRdb). Libraries were constructed by the immunoSEQ multiplex PCR assay. Not all clones reach the TCRdb copy of this immuneACCESS table, which keeps in-frame sequences only. Checked studies attribute under half of the gap to unresolved V genes and leave the rest unexplained. This sample gives 50,000 or so clones in total; around 80% of them show up just once. 2% of the sample is held by the ten biggest clonotypes. Single viable CD3+CD4+CD8-CD45RO+ cells were sorted as memory CD4+ T cells on a FACSAria II. The sample comprised memory CD4+ T cells from blood. Source of these receptors: an adult in good health and CMV-seropositive.

The chain recombines TRBV27 with TRBJ2-1, with a possible D match to TRBD2 (6 bases). Germline lookup yields CDR1 MNHEY and CDR2 SMNVEV (reference sequence). This CDR3 is built from 14 residues. The V end lost 2 bases, the J end lost 6 bases, and 11 bases lay between the germline ends. The CDR3 sequence: CASSLAGEVNEQFF. As DNA, the CDR3 is TGTGCCAGCAGTTTAGCTGGGGAGGTCAATGAGCAGTTCTTC.

The chain is built from TRBV28 and TRBJ1-2; D gene unclear. The CDR3 is made up of 11 amino acids. Trimming took 5 bases from V and 3 from J, leaving 4 bases between them. Looked up from germline, CDR1 is MDHEN and CDR2 is SYDVKM. The CDR3 DNA sequence: TGTGCCAGCAGTCTTTACTATGGCTACACCTTC. It is translated as CASSLYYGYTF.

CDR3 amino acids: CASSYDRAETQYF. The CDR3 coding sequence is TGTGCCAGCAGTTACGACAGGGCAGAGACCCAGTACTTC. The chain couples TRBV6-5 to TRBJ2-5, with TRBD1 matching 7 bases. The V segment lost 2 bases and the J segment 4 bases; nucleotides outside the gene matches: 1. The CDR3 sequence is 13 residues long. The germline CDR1 and CDR2 sequences are MNHEY and SVGAGI.

The chain uses TRBV28 and TRBJ2-1; 10 nucleotides match TRBD2. The CDR3 contains 14 residues. Germline V gene data show CDR1 as MDHEN and CDR2 as SYDVKM. Trimming took 4 bases from V and 9 from J; bases not matched to a gene: 6. For the CDR3, the DNA is TGTGCCAGCAGTTATCTAGCGGGAGCACCTGAGCAGTTCTTC. This gives the protein CASSYLAGAPEQFF.

The rearrangement links TRBV7-6 to TRBJ2-7, with a tentative D call TRBD2 (5 bases). Germline V gene data show CDR1 as SGHVS and CDR2 as FNYEAQ. CDR3 length: 17 residues. Trimming removed 0 bases from V and 2 bases from J, with 17 bases in between. The CDR3 sequence: CASSLAPLREPPYEQYF. CDR3 coding DNA: TGTGCCAGCAGCTTAGCCCCCCTCCGGGAACCCCCCTACGAGCAGTACTTC.

This clone was observed a single time. The V gene is TRBV6-6, the J gene TRBJ1-6; TRBD1 might be the D (6 bases). Trimming shortened V by 5 bases and J by 4 bases, and 15 bases separated the two germline ends. This CDR3 is built from 16 residues. The germline V gene encodes CDR1 MNHNY and CDR2 SVGAGI (reference sequence). The CDR3 region has the DNA TGTGCCAGCAGTAAACCTGGACAGCAATATAATTCACCCCTCCACTTT. This sequence encodes CASSKPGQQYNSPLHF.

J is TRBJ1-2 and V is TRBV7-9, with 8 bases aligning to TRBD1. CDR1 is SEHNR and CDR2 is FQNEAQ in the germline V gene (reference sequence). The CDR3 is 16 amino acids. V was pared by 4 bases and J by 1 base, with 8 bases of the junction left unmatched. In nucleotides, the CDR3 is TGTGCCAGCAGCTATCCCGACAGGGGACGTAACTATGGCTACACCTTC. This gives the protein CASSYPDRGRNYGYTF.

CDR3 in amino acids: CASSTTAGAGNTIYF. Here the CDR3 DNA reads TGTGCCAGCAGCACAACGGCGGGAGCTGGAAACACCATATATTTT. The chain links TRBV6-5 to TRBJ1-3; D ambiguous. The CDR3 totals 15 residues. V lost 6 bases to trimming and J lost 2 bases, with 14 bases between them. The germline V gene encodes CDR1 MNHEY and CDR2 SVGAGI.

The CDR3 loop reads CASSLGSLISSYEQYF. CDR3 bases: TGTGCCAGCAGCTTAGGCTCTCTAATTAGCTCCTACGAGCAGTACTTC. The gene calls are TRBV7-2 and TRBJ2-7; D is uncertain. Germline CDR1 reads SGHTA; CDR2 reads FQGNSA. The germline V and J ends were trimmed by 1 base and 0 bases, with 13 bases remaining between them. CDR3 length: 16 amino acids.

This chain uses TRBV7-2 with TRBJ2-3, with D possibly called TRBD1 or TRBD2 (6 bases each). The CDR3 has 16 residues. Germline V CDR1 and CDR2: SGHTA, FQGNSA. Trimming took 5 bases from V and 2 from J, leaving 17 bases between them. This CDR3 is CASSQRGGGHTDTQYF. In DNA, the CDR3 is TGTGCCAGCAGCCAGCGAGGAGGGGGACACACAGATACGCAGTATTTT.

V is TRBV28 and J is TRBJ1-5, with D unresolved. CDR1 and CDR2 (germline): MDHEN, SYDVKM. The length of the CDR3 is 14 residues. Trimming cost V 6 bases and J 4 bases, with 13 bases left between them. In DNA form, the CDR3 reads TGTGCCAGCAGATACCTCGCAGTGAATCAGCCCCAGCATTTT. Amino acids: CASRYLAVNQPQHF.

The gene calls are TRBV6-5 and TRBJ1-1; no firm D call. Germline assignment: CDR1 MNHEY and CDR2 SVGAGI. The CDR3 has 15 residues. V was pared by 7 bases and J by 4 bases, with 19 bases between. The CDR3 DNA reads TGTGCCAGCACCGAAAGGGTAGGGTCGGGCACTGAAGCTTTCTTT. Amino acid sequence: CASTERVGSGTEAFF.

The V call is TRBV2, the J call TRBJ2-5; D is perhaps TRBD1 or TRBD2 (5 bases each). The CDR3 contains 14 residues. Per the germline V gene, CDR1 is SNHLY and CDR2 is FYNNEI. Trimming left V 5 bases short and J 2 bases short, with 12 bases between. The CDR3 coding sequence is TGTGCCAGCAGTTGGGGACGGACTCAAGAGACCCAGTACTTC. Its protein product is CASSWGRTQETQYF.

The genes are TRBV7-3 and TRBJ2-3, with D tentatively TRBD1 or TRBD2 (5 bases each). The V gene lost 2 bases and the J gene lost 2 bases, with 20 bases spanning the gap. The CDR3 extends over 18 amino acids. In germline, CDR1 is SGHTA, CDR2 FQGTGA. In nucleotides, the CDR3 is TGTGCCAGCAGCTTATATGCCGTAGGGACGGGATACACAGATACGCAGTATTTT. Translation: CASSLYAVGTGYTDTQYF.

The chain combines TRBV25-1 with TRBJ2-5; either TRBD1 or TRBD2 may fit D (6 bases each). The ends were cut back, 8 bases at V and 5 bases at J, with 15 bases in the middle. Germline assignment: CDR1 MGHDK and CDR2 SYGVNS. The CDR3 runs to 13 residues. CDR3 DNA sequence: TGTGCCAGCGGATACGGAGGGGGGGAGACCCAGTACTTC. This codes for CASGYGGGETQYF.

There are a few counts of this clone. V and J are TRBV2 and TRBJ1-2, with D maybe TRBD1 (6 bases). CDR3 length equals 13 residues. Germline V gene data show CDR1 as SNHLY and CDR2 as FYNNEI. Trimming shortened V by 6 bases and J by 7 bases, and 15 bases separated the two germline ends. For the CDR3, the DNA is TGTGCCAGCAGGTTCAGGGGAGAGGGTGGCTACACCTTC. This gives the protein CASRFRGEGGYTF.

Remarks on this clone: Other DNA sequences within the sample encode an identical CDR3. The chain has TRBV5-6 and TRBJ2-7; no clear D. V lost 3 bases to trimming and J lost 6 bases, with 7 bases between them. The CDR3 is made up of 11 amino acids. The germline V gene encodes CDR1 SGHDT and CDR2 YYEEEE. CDR3 region: CASSSTREQYF. CDR3 sequence (DNA): TGTGCCAGCAGCTCAACGCGCGAGCAGTACTTC.

The chain is built from TRBV7-2 and TRBJ1-2; tentative D call: TRBD1 (5 bases). Trimming took 6 bases from V and 6 from J, leaving 14 bases between them. This CDR3 spans 13 amino acids. Per the germline V gene, CDR1 is SGHTA and CDR2 is FQGNSA. The CDR3 DNA follows: TGTGCCAGCAGTCCGACGCGGGGGGATGGCTACACCTTC. Its translation is CASSPTRGDGYTF. The full variable domain, completed using reference TRBV7-2 and TRBJ1-2, is GAGVSQSPSNKVTEKGKDVELRCDPISGHTALYWYRQSLGQGLEFLIYFQGNSAPDKSGLPSDRFSAERTGGSVSTLTIQRTQQEDSAVYLCASSPTRGDGYTFGSGTRLTVV.

J is TRBJ2-2 and V is TRBV6-5; either TRBD1 or TRBD2 may fit D (5 bases each). From germline, CDR1 is MNHEY and CDR2 SVGAGI. Trimming stripped 7 bases from V and 7 bases from J, with 13 bases between. The CDR3 has 13 residues. DNA for the CDR3: TGTGCCAGCAAAACCGGGGCTCGCGGGGAGCTGTTTTTT. Residues: CASKTGARGELFF.

The chain joins TRBV2 to TRBJ2-2; D might be TRBD1 (5 bases). Trimming took 6 bases from V and 1 from J, leaving 15 bases between them. Germline CDR1 SNHLY, CDR2 FYNNEI. The CDR3 spans 16 residues. The CDR3 bases are TGTGCCAGCAGATCGACAGTTCTCCAGAACACCGGGGAGCTGTTTTTT. It encodes CASRSTVLQNTGELFF.

The sample holds one count of this clone. The V gene is TRBV5-1, the J gene TRBJ1-1; TRBD1 aligns across 7 bases. J lost 1 base, V lost 3 bases, and 6 bases had no gene match. The CDR3 extends over 15 amino acids. Germline V gene sequence: CDR1 SGHRS, CDR2 YFSETQ. The CDR3 loop reads CASSSQTGSNTEAFF. The CDR3 coding sequence is TGCGCCAGCAGCTCTCAGACAGGGTCGAACACTGAAGCTTTCTTT.

CDR3: CSVEDRGGDYGYTF. The CDR3 region has the DNA TGCAGCGTTGAAGATCGGGGTGGGGACTATGGCTACACCTTC. This chain joins TRBV29-1 and TRBJ1-2, with D hard to call. The CDR3 contains 14 residues. Germline CDR1 is SQVTM and CDR2 is ANQGSEA. Trimming took 0 bases from V and 3 from J, leaving 11 bases between them. The whole variable domain, remainder taken from reference TRBV29-1 and TRBJ1-2, is SAVISQKPSRDICQRGTSLTIQCQVDSQVTMMFWYRQQPGQSLTLIATANQGSEATYESGFVIDKFPISRPNLTFSTLTVSNMSPEDSSIYLCSVEDRGGDYGYTFGSGTRLTVV.

The chain is built from TRBV2 and TRBJ2-6; TRBD1 might be the D (6 bases). CDR1 SNHLY and CDR2 FYNNEI come from the germline V gene. The CDR3 has 17 residues. V lost 8 bases, J lost 0 bases, and 17 bases lay in between. In nucleotides, the CDR3 is TGTGCCAGCGGGGGCCGAACCCCCCCCTCTGGGGCCAACGTCCTGACTTTC. Its protein is CASGGRTPPSGANVLTF.

The J gene is TRBJ1-1, the V gene TRBV6-6; tentative D call: TRBD1 (6 bases). Trimming left V 7 bases short and J 4 bases short, with 13 bases between. Germline V gene lookup returns CDR1 MNHNY and CDR2 SVGAGI (reference sequence). The CDR3 length is 13 residues. Here the CDR3 reads CASTVQGRTEAFF. In nucleotides, the CDR3 is TGTGCCAGCACTGTACAGGGCCGCACTGAAGCTTTCTTT.

Notes on this clone: Germline is not matched at one junction end, which may reflect a read error. The chain couples TRBV7-9 to TRBJ2-5; D uncertain. CDR1 SEHNR and CDR2 FQNEAQ come from the germline V gene (reference sequence). The CDR3 sequence is 14 residues long. The CDR3 here is CASSRLGPLEAQYF. The CDR3 DNA sequence: TGTGCCAGCAGCCGACTTGGGCCTTTAGAGGCCCAGTACTTC.

This chain joins TRBV30 and TRBJ2-7; TRBD1 aligns across 8 bases. V trimming: 8 bases; J trimming: 2 bases; junction bases outside the gene matches: 5. CDR3 length: 12 amino acids. The V gene's germline CDR1 is GTSNPN and CDR2 SVGIG (reference sequence). The CDR3 is CASRDRTYEQYF. The CDR3 nucleotides read TGTGCCAGCCGGGACAGGACCTACGAGCAGTACTTC.

The V and J genes are TRBV7-2 and TRBJ1-4, with D tentatively TRBD1 (5 bases). Germline V gene data show CDR1 as SGHTA and CDR2 as FQGNSA. The CDR3 length is 14 residues. Trimming shortened V by 5 bases and J by 5 bases, and 12 bases separated the two germline ends. As DNA, the CDR3 is TGTGCCAGCAGCCTGGGACGGAGCAATGAAAAACTGTTTTTT. Encoded protein: CASSLGRSNEKLFF.